The following is a T cell receptor beta chain sequence with its context. The data derive from a study of T cell changes during pregnancy in multiple sclerosis. TCRdb keeps only in-frame clones here, not all; method: immunoSEQ multiplex PCR. The sample has about 40,000 clones; 90% to 95% are singletons. There are 14 residues in the CDR3. V shed 0 bases and J shed 1 base, with 6 bases lying between them. Per germline, CDR1 KGHSY and CDR2 FQNENV. The chain links TRBV16 to TRBJ1-1; D gene uncertain. This TCR came from a female donor with multiple sclerosis, enrolled in a pregnancy study. The specimen comprised CD8+ T cells from peripheral blood mononuclear cells, sampled before pregnancy. The CDR3 DNA sequence: TGTGCCAGCAGCCAATCGGCAGGGAACACTGAAGCTTTCTTT. Translating it yields CASSQSAGNTEAFF.